This paragraph covers one TCR beta chain sequence. The antigen it recognizes is unknown. The data were obtained in a study of CXCR3-negative and CXCR3-positive naive CD8 T cells (dated by TCRdb to about 2019). About the investigation overall: Roughly 150 million TRB reads were obtained in total, roughly 1.5 +/- 0.3 million reads per library. Diversity and physicochemical repertoire analyses were performed on about a dozen donors pooled from two independent experiments. Naive subsets from roughly 5 donors and memory cells from 3 donors were included in the TRBV-TRBJ cluster analysis.

For every CD8+ T cell subset, some 310,000 cells were flow-sorted straight into RLT lysis buffer, and each subset was sorted in triplicate. To exclude memory contaminants, naive CD8+ T cells were stringently defined as CD45RO-CCR7+CD27+CD95-. Peripheral blood mononuclear cells were isolated from buffy coats by standard density gradient centrifugation. Naive CXCR3-negative and CXCR3-positive CD8+ T cells were flow-sorted on a FACSAria III. An RNeasy Mini Kit was used to extract total RNA from the sorted cells. What the authors observed across the whole study: Because CXCR3 expression was partially decreased after cryopreservation, freshly isolated PBMCs were used for most assays. TRB CDR3s from CXCR3-positive naive cells showed higher hydrophobicity (lower Kidera factor 4), lower energy, and higher strength and volume indices than CXCR3-negative naive cells. Repertoire diversity was comparably high in both naive subsets but much lower in memory CD8+ T cells. Because surface CD5, which is linked to self-reactivity in mice, was comparable between the naive subsets, TCR interaction strength was also inferred from the physicochemical properties of TRB CDR3s. Similar TRBV-TRBJ usage was shown by naive CXCR3-negative and CXCR3-positive cells from the same donor, whereas distinct patterns were shown by memory cells.

Sequenced using a NextSeq 550. The Human TCR Profiling Kit (MiLaboratory) was used to make UMI-labeled 5' RACE TRB cDNA libraries. cDNA synthesis used the entire amount of extracted RNA, and PCR amplification then used the entire amount of cDNA produced. The libraries were made side by side, with each library going through the same number of PCR cycles. In the source study's methods: MIGEC and MiXCR extracted about 53,000 +/- 10,000 unique UMI-labeled TRB cDNA molecules per library, requiring at least two reads per UMI. An average of approximately 40,000 +/- 10,000 functional in-frame TRB CDR3 nucleotide clonotypes without stop codons was found per library. After downsampling to 5000 UMI-labeled TRB molecules per sample, diversity metrics, including normalized Shannon-Wiener and Chao1, were computed in VDJtools. VDJtools was used to calculate clonotype-size-weighted physicochemical properties of the central five CDR3 residues, namely interaction energy, strength, volume and Kidera factor 4. With the reads reprocessed by TCRdb, a single entry stands for each CDR3 protein sequence and no DNA is reported. These V and J calls originate from TCRdb's pipeline instead of the authors' own analysis. Per the sample table, the count is roughly 5,000 distinct CDR3 sequences. The top ten clones comprise about 2.5% of the sample.

The sample taken for sequencing was naive CXCR3+ CD8+ T cells from blood. The sample's cell subset or site label is to be understood as: CD45RO-CCR7+CD27+CD95- naive CD8+ T cells expressing CXCR3 (TNR3+). This TCR came from a human donor in good health. Some clones in this sample may be carry-over from other donors' samples.

The CDR3 is CATSRVLAGRYEQYF. The chain is made from TRBV15 and TRBJ2-7; with no DNA, the TCRdb D assignment of TRBD2 cannot be verified. Via the germline V gene (reference sequence), CDR1 is LNHNV and CDR2 YYDKDF. The CDR3 runs 15 residues from the cysteine to the phenylalanine. Nucleotide data are not available.